Following are 19 T cell receptor beta chains from one sample sequenced in a study of blood T cells in healthy people across ages. Then a second PCR, running about 6 to 11 cycles, was carried out with a sample-barcoded 5' primer and a J-beta primer mix. One entry per CDR3 protein, called by TCRdb with MiXCR from the 5' RACE reads. The sample records roughly 900,000 distinct CDR3 sequences, roughly 26% being singletons. The sequenced material came from blood. The receptors were gathered from a woman aged 80 or older in good health.

Ten or more counts support this clonotype. The V gene is TRBV3-1, the J gene TRBJ2-5, with TRBD1 identical over 8 bases. Germline loops: CDR1 LGHDT, CDR2 YNNKEL (reference sequence). This CDR3 has 15 residues. The J segment lost 5 bases and the V segment lost 5 bases, leaving 10 bases of the junction unmatched. The CDR3 bases are TGTGCCAGCAGCTTGGGTCAGGGGGCTTGGGAGACCCAGTACTTC. Amino acids: CASSLGQGAWETQYF.

This clonotype was counted a few times. The chain couples TRBV27 to TRBJ1-2; 8 bases line up with TRBD1. This CDR3 comprises 16 residues. Germline CDR1 reads MNHEY; CDR2 reads SMNVEV (reference sequence). The ends lost 3 bases at V and 2 bases at J; junction bases unmatched: 8. The DNA for the CDR3 is TGTGCCAGCAGTTTTAGGACAGGGCAGGGGAACTATGGCTACACCTTC. Residues: CASSFRTGQGNYGYTF.

V and J are TRBV5-1 and TRBJ2-1; D is perhaps TRBD1 (5 bases). V was clipped by 3 bases and J by 6 bases, with 13 bases between them. In germline, CDR1 is SGHRS, CDR2 YFSETQ. The CDR3 is 14 amino acids. The chain's CDR3 is CASSWQDTRNEQFF. The CDR3 nucleotides read TGCGCCAGCAGCTGGCAGGACACTCGCAATGAGCAGTTCTTC.

CDR3 in DNA: TGCGCCAGCAGTTTCGGGACAGGTCACACCGGGGAGCTGTTTTTT. Translating it yields CASSFGTGHTGELFF. This chain links TRBV4-3 with TRBJ2-2; TRBD1 matches at 8 bases. The junction had 6 bases not matched to a gene; V was cut back by 6 bases and J by 3 bases. The CDR3 length is 15 residues. Germline CDR1 and CDR2: LGHNA and YSLEER.

This clonotype was counted at least ten times. The J gene is TRBJ1-1, the V gene TRBV29-1; D is unresolved. CDR3 size: 14 residues. Germline lookup yields CDR1 SQVTM and CDR2 ANQGSEA. The V end was cut by 6 bases, the J end by 1 base, with 15 bases between. The CDR3 loop reads CSVVAVIWNTEAFF. For the CDR3, the DNA is TGCAGCGTCGTAGCGGTAATATGGAACACTGAAGCTTTCTTT.

There are many counts of this clonotype. The V gene is TRBV20-1, the J gene TRBJ2-3, with 12 bases identical to TRBD2. The CDR3 length is 17 residues. Germline V gene lookup returns CDR1 DFQATT and CDR2 SNEGSKA (reference sequence). The V gene end was trimmed by 1 base and the J gene end by 0 bases; junction bases not matched to a gene: 5. CDR3 DNA sequence: TGCAGTGCTAGAGCGGCCGGACTAGCGGGGAGCACAGATACGCAGTATTTT. This gives the protein CSARAAGLAGSTDTQYF.

Worth noting for this clonotype: One end of the junction varies from germline; a read error may be responsible. The chain employs TRBV10-3 and TRBJ2-1, with D tentatively TRBD1 or TRBD2 (5 bases each). This CDR3 has 13 residues. Germline V gives CDR1 ENHRY, CDR2 SYGVKD. The DNA for the CDR3 is TGTGCCACCAGTGAGCTTCAGGGAGATGAGCAGTTCTTC. Its protein product is CATSELQGDEQFF.

This sequence joins TRBV20-1 and TRBJ2-4; D unresolved. This CDR3 has 11 amino acids. V gave up 3 bases and J gave up 13 bases, with 13 bases separating them. The germline gives CDR1 DFQATT, CDR2 SNEGSKA (reference sequence). The CDR3 loop is CSASPIGKQYF. The DNA of the CDR3 is TGCAGTGCTAGTCCGATAGGGAAGCAGTACTTC.

This clonotype was found many times. The rearrangement joins TRBV6-5 to TRBJ2-6; D uncertain. The ends were cut back, 0 bases at V and 0 bases at J, with 15 bases in the middle. CDR3 size: 19 residues. Germline values: CDR1 MNHEY, CDR2 SVGAGI. The CDR3: CASSYSRPILHSGANVLTF. The CDR3 coding sequence is TGTGCCAGCAGTTACTCCCGGCCCATACTCCACTCTGGGGCCAACGTCCTGACTTTC.

This clonotype occurred many times. The chain carries TRBV7-9 and TRBJ2-7; no definite D call. The germline V gene has CDR1 SEHNR and CDR2 FQNEAQ (reference sequence). The ends were cut back, 1 base at V and 1 base at J, with 11 bases in the middle. The CDR3 has 15 amino acids. The CDR3 DNA reads TGTGCCAGCAGCTTAGGGACGGAGTTATCCTACGAGCAGTACTTC. Residues: CASSLGTELSYEQYF.

The chain recombines TRBV6-1 with TRBJ2-5; 8 bases line up with TRBD2. The CDR3 is 17 residues long. Trimming at V came to 6 bases and at J to 1 base, leaving 13 bases not matched to a gene. Germline loops: CDR1 MNHNS, CDR2 SASEGT. Written as DNA, the CDR3 is TGTGCCAGCAGACCCGGACTTCGAGCGGGGGCCCAAGAGACCCAGTACTTC. It yields the protein CASRPGLRAGAQETQYF.

This clonotype has just a few counts. A clone one base away is much larger, so this may be a read error. The chain uses TRBV6-5 and TRBJ2-4; 9 nucleotides line up with TRBD2. The DNA end is more similar to TRBJ2-5, so the J call may be wrong. Germline loops: CDR1 MNHEY, CDR2 SVGAGI. CDR3 length equals 15 residues. CDR3 loop: CAGSYGGGAVETQYF. In DNA, the CDR3 is TGTGCCGGCAGTTACGGCGGGGGGGCTGTAGAGACCCAGTACTTC.

This clonotype was detected ten times or more. This chain connects TRBV6-6 to TRBJ1-2; D ambiguous. Germline loops: CDR1 MNHNY, CDR2 SVGAGI (reference sequence). V was clipped by 4 bases and J by 2 bases, with 11 bases between them. The CDR3 is made up of 14 amino acids. CDR3 bases: TGTGCCAGCAGTTCGTCCGGGTCCAACTATGGCTACACCTTC. Amino acid sequence: CASSSSGSNYGYTF.

This clonotype was seen a handful of times. The J gene is TRBJ2-5, the V gene TRBV11-2; 7 nucleotides agree with TRBD2. From germline, CDR1 is SGHAT and CDR2 FQNNGV. This CDR3 has 14 amino acids. The V gene end was trimmed by 4 bases and the J gene end by 5 bases; junction bases not matched to a gene: 7. CDR3 sequence: CASSSSMGGETQYF. The CDR3 nucleotides are TGTGCCAGCAGCTCCTCAATGGGAGGGGAGACCCAGTACTTC.

This clonotype occurred a few times. Just one base apart from a much larger clone, this may be a read error. This sequence joins TRBV7-2 and TRBJ2-5; no clear D. The CDR3 has 14 residues. Germline-derived CDR1 and CDR2 are SGHTA and FQGNSA. With 2 bases removed from V and 11 bases from J, the gap between germline ends came to 18 bases. CDR3 nucleotides: TGTGCCAGCAGCTTAAGTAGAAAAGGAGATGAGCAGTACTTC. It is translated as CASSLSRKGDEQYF.

This chain joins TRBV7-2 and TRBJ1-2, with a possible D match to TRBD1 (6 bases). CDR1 and CDR2 (germline): SGHTA, FQGNSA. The CDR3 consists of 16 residues. Trimming cost V 4 bases and J 6 bases, with 21 bases left between them. The CDR3 protein is CASSYLGHQLSDGYTF. The CDR3 DNA sequence: TGTGCCAGCAGCTACTTGGGACACCAATTATCGGATGGCTACACCTTC.

This rearrangement joins TRBV4-3 to TRBJ1-4, with TRBD1 as a possible D gene (6 bases). Germline V gene sequence: CDR1 LGHNA, CDR2 YSLEER. V was cut by 0 bases and J by 16 bases, with 15 bases left in between. The CDR3 sequence is 13 residues long. The CDR3 DNA sequence: TGCGCCAGCAGCCAAGATCTGGGGGCCTTGAGGTTTTTT. Translated: CASSQDLGALRFF.

The table lists this clonotype with a few counts. This chain joins TRBV5-1 and TRBJ1-1; 7 bases fit TRBD1. The CDR3 is made up of 15 amino acids. The germline CDR1 and CDR2 sequences are SGHRS and YFSETQ. Trimming at V came to 4 bases and at J to 11 bases, leaving 17 bases not matched to a gene. The CDR3 coding sequence is TGCGCCAGCAGCGCCCGGGACAGTGGGTCGGGGCCGGCTTTCTTT. Its protein product is CASSARDSGSGPAFF.

The chain recombines TRBV6-1 with TRBJ2-3; 8 bases are shared with TRBD1. From germline, CDR1 is MNHNS and CDR2 SASEGT. CDR3 length: 20 amino acids. V was pared by 5 bases and J by 7 bases, with 26 bases of the junction left unmatched. The CDR3 spells CASSPRTGTVWGAPQNTQYF. The CDR3 bases are TGTGCCAGCAGTCCCCGGACAGGGACGGTGTGGGGCGCGCCCCAAAATACGCAGTATTTT.